Following are 9 T cell receptor beta chains from one sample sequenced in a study of early T cells in non-severe SARS-CoV-2 infection (dated by TCRdb to the early 2020s). The library relied on 5' RACE. The reads were generated on a NextSeq 500. Starting from the raw public reads, TCRdb applied fastp trimming at Q25, assembled clones with MiXCR and retained in-frame beta chains. Entries that share a CDR3 protein sequence are merged under the most common genes and DNA. The sample includes roughly 50,000 distinct CDR3 sequences, with 8.5% to 10% observed a single time. The top ten hold about 7.7% of the sample. The material sequenced was whole blood. The receptors here all came from an adult who was a healthcare worker with PCR-confirmed SARS-CoV-2 infection or an uninfected control (not recorded which).

This clonotype was detected ten times or more. The chain employs TRBV11-2 and TRBJ2-1; D may be TRBD2 (6 bases). Trimming shortened V by 2 bases and J by 4 bases, and 18 bases separated the two germline ends. This CDR3 comprises 17 residues. Germline loops: CDR1 SGHAT, CDR2 FQNNGV. The CDR3 sequence: CASSLQVRGRGYNEQFF. The CDR3 nucleotides read TGTGCCAGCAGCTTACAGGTCCGTGGACGGGGGTACAATGAGCAGTTCTTC.

J is TRBJ2-7 and V is TRBV3-1; 8 nucleotides match TRBD1. Germline lookup yields CDR1 LGHDT and CDR2 YNNKEL (reference sequence). This CDR3 spans 15 amino acids. The trim removed 1 base at V and 9 bases at J, leaving 11 bases unmatched. This chain's CDR3 is CASSQARGQGMGQYF. The CDR3 nucleotides read TGTGCCAGCAGCCAAGCTAGAGGACAGGGCATGGGGCAGTACTTC.

This clonotype was seen more than once but under ten times. This sequence joins TRBV4-1 and TRBJ2-6, with unresolved D. V was pared by 1 base and J by 0 bases, with 7 bases between. The CDR3 is 16 amino acids. Germline-derived CDR1 and CDR2 are MGHRA and YSYEKL. The CDR3 DNA sequence: TGCGCCAGCAGCCAAGTTCCCCTCTCTGGGGCCAACGTCCTGACTTTC. Translating it yields CASSQVPLSGANVLTF.

In this sample, this clonotype turned up a few times. The CDR3 coding sequence is TGTGCCAGCAGCCATCAAGCGGGAGGGCCCGGGGAGCAGTTCTTC. This codes for CASSHQAGGPGEQFF. The chain employs TRBV11-3 and TRBJ2-1; TRBD2 matches at 10 bases. The V segment lost 5 bases and the J segment 10 bases; nucleotides outside the gene matches: 11. Germline CDR1 reads SGHNT; CDR2 reads YENEEA. The length of the CDR3 is 15 residues. The full variable domain, rest sourced from reference TRBV11-3 and TRBJ2-1, is EAGVVQSPRYKIIEKKQPVAFWCNPISGHNTLYWYLQNLGQGPELLIRYENEEAVDDSQLPKDRFSAERLKGVDSTLKIQPAELGDSAVYLCASSHQAGGPGEQFFGPGTRLTVL.

CDR3 sequence: CACKTGTGSQPQHF. The CDR3 bases are TGTGCCTGCAAGACCGGGACAGGGAGTCAGCCCCAGCATTTT. V usage is TRBV19 and J usage is TRBJ1-5; 9 positions match TRBD1. Germline V gene lookup returns CDR1 LNHDA and CDR2 SQIVND (reference sequence). The V gene end was trimmed by 11 bases and the J gene end by 6 bases; junction bases not matched to a gene: 11. This CDR3 comprises 14 residues.

This clonotype was recorded at least ten times. The CDR3 spells CASSHSLNEQFF. The DNA for the CDR3 is TGCGCCAGCAGCCACTCCCTTAATGAGCAGTTCTTC. The chain is built from TRBV4-1 and TRBJ2-1; D ambiguous. The CDR3 totals 12 residues. CDR1 and CDR2 (germline): MGHRA, YSYEKL. Trimming stripped 3 bases from V and 7 bases from J, with 7 bases between.

This clonotype appeared many times. V usage is TRBV29-1 and J usage is TRBJ2-7; D could derive from TRBD1 or TRBD2 (5 bases each). The CDR3 runs 12 residues. The germline CDR1 and CDR2 sequences are SQVTM and ANQGSEA. Trimming shortened V by 4 bases and J by 3 bases, and 10 bases separated the two germline ends. In nucleotides, the CDR3 is TGCAGCGTTGGTCGGGACGTCTACGAGCAGTACTTC. It yields the protein CSVGRDVYEQYF.

This clonotype was seen only once. The chain joins TRBV28 to TRBJ2-1; TRBD2 matches 9 bases. The CDR3 is made up of 17 amino acids. The trim removed 8 bases at V and 4 bases at J, leaving 15 bases unmatched. CDR1 MDHEN and CDR2 SYDVKM come from the germline V gene. The CDR3 is CASFKGREGLIYNEQFF. The CDR3 DNA is TGTGCCAGCTTTAAAGGGCGGGAGGGCCTGATTTACAATGAGCAGTTCTTC.

The genes are TRBV11-2 and TRBJ2-1; TRBD2 is a possible D gene (6 bases). Germline assignment: CDR1 SGHAT and CDR2 FQNNGV. CDR3 length equals 15 residues. Trimming took 4 bases from V and 3 from J, leaving 13 bases between them. The CDR3 loop reads CASSSAGDFYNEQFF. Written as DNA, the CDR3 is TGTGCCAGCAGCTCCGCCGGGGACTTCTACAATGAGCAGTTCTTC.